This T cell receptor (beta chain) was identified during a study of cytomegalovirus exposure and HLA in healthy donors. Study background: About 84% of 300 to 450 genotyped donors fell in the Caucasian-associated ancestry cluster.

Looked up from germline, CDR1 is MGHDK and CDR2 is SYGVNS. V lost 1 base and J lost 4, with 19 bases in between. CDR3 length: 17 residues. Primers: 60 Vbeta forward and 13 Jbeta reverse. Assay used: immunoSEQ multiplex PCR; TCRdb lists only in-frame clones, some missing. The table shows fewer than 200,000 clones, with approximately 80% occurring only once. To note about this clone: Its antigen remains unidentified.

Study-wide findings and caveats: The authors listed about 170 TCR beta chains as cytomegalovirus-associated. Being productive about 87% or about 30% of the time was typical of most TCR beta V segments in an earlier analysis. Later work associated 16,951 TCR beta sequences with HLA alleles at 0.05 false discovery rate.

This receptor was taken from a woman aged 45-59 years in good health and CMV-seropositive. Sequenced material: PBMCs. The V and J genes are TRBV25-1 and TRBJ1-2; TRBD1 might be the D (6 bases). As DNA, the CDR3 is TGTGCCAGCAGTGAATTTGGTGGGGCAGGGGAAGTCTATGGCTACACCTTC. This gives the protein CASSEFGGAGEVYGYTF.